This note documents a single T cell receptor (beta chain) sequence. The antigen it recognizes is unknown. No clone much larger than this one lies a single base away; base qualities are absent. The library was made by the immunoSEQ multiplex PCR assay. The table was pulled from immuneACCESS by TCRdb, which kept in-frame rearrangements only. Such tables lose some clones; where checked, under half of the loss comes from unresolved V genes, and the rest has no known cause. The sample has 35,000 to 50,000 clones on record, 84% of them singletons. The biggest ten clones account for approximately 0.64% of the sample. This sample was taken from a study of T cell changes during pregnancy in multiple sclerosis (dated by TCRdb to the late 2010s). In the study overall: The study examined how the T cell repertoire changed over the course of pregnancy in women with multiple sclerosis.

The receptor was derived from a female donor with multiple sclerosis, enrolled in a pregnancy study. The sequencing here drew on CD4+ T cells from peripheral blood mononuclear cells, taken before pregnancy.

The CDR3 is CASSHTQDTGELFF. At the DNA level, the sequence is TGTGCCAGCTCACACACGCAGGACACCGGGGAGCTGTTTTTT. The rearranged segments are TRBV18 and TRBJ2-2; no D gene can be assigned with confidence. Sequences KGHSH (CDR1) and LQKENI (CDR2) are obtained from the germline V gene. The V end loses 4 bases and the J end loses 3 bases, and a stretch of 9 bases separates them. The CDR3 runs 14 residues from the cysteine to the phenylalanine. The retained sequence is limited to the CDR3, 42 bases, with the frame set at the first base. The full variable domain, with segments outside the CDR3 supplied by the reference TRBV18 and TRBJ2-2 proteins, appears as NAGVMQNPRHLVRRRGQEARLRCSPMKGHSHVYWYRQLPEEGLKFMVYLQKENIIDESGMPKERFSAEFPKEGPSILRIQQVVRGDSAAYFCASSHTQDTGELFFGEGSRLTVL.